Listed below are T cell receptor beta chains from one sample, sequenced in a study of T cell repertoires in cytomegalovirus infection. TCRdb called the reads again in MiXCR, with one record for every CDR3 protein. This sample yields fewer than 700,000 distinct CDR3 sequences, of which roughly a quarter are seen a single time; under 8.5% belongs to the top ten. Sequenced input: CD8+ T cells from PBMCs. The receptors come from a human donor in good health (CMV status not recorded). Some clones in this sample may be carry-over from other donors' samples. The CDR3 runs from the conserved cysteine through the conserved F or W. Each record gives: V gene, J gene, D gene, clone size, CDR3 protein, CDR3 DNA. The D gene is left open where the match is weak. For some rows the clone size is stated as once, few or many, or as a class when expanded; others skip it.

TRBV28,TRBJ2-3,.,.,CASSLPLSTDTQYF,TGTGCCAGCAGTCTGCCTCTTAGCACAGATACGCAGTATTTT
TRBV7-8,TRBJ2-1,TRBD2,many,CASSPQRGGRRGKQFF,TGTGCCAGCAGCCCCCAGCGGGGGGGCCGGAGAGGGAAGCAGTTCTTC
TRBV28,TRBJ2-5,.,.,CASRRNGLNGETQYF,TGTGCCAGCAGACGTAACGGGTTAAACGGGGAGACCCAGTACTTC
TRBV6-5,TRBJ2-1,.,.,CASRHDITSYNEQFF,TGTGCCAGCAGGCACGACATAACCTCCTACAATGAGCAGTTCTTC
TRBV13,TRBJ2-7,TRBD1,.,CASRQAPGGNYEQYF,TGTGCCAGCAGACAGGCACCAGGGGGAAACTACGAGCAGTACTTC
TRBV15,TRBJ2-4,.,few,CATSRDPGVAKNIQYF,TGTGCCACCAGCAGAGATCCGGGAGTAGCCAAAAACATTCAGTACTTC
TRBV7-9,TRBJ2-1,.,many,CASSFTQFLDPFNEQFF,TGTGCCAGCAGCTTTACGCAGTTTCTAGACCCTTTCAATGAGCAGTTCTTC
TRBV28,TRBJ1-5,.,.,CASQEGFQPQHF,TGTGCCAGCCAGGAGGGGTTTCAGCCCCAGCATTTT
TRBV2,TRBJ1-5,.,few,CASRELLTNRLEQPQHF,TGTGCCAGCAGGGAACTTCTCACCAACAGGTTAGAGCAGCCCCAGCATTTT
TRBV5-5,TRBJ2-2,TRBD1,.,CASSYDRGPGELFF,TGTGCCAGCAGCTACGACAGGGGGCCCGGGGAGCTGTTTTTT
TRBV20-1,TRBJ2-7,.,many,CSATSGTLSYEQYF,TGCAGTGCTACTTCCGGGACCCTCTCCTACGAGCAGTACTTC
TRBV20-1,TRBJ1-4,.,.,CSARDLGASNEKLFF,TGCAGTGCTAGAGATTTAGGGGCTTCTAATGAAAAACTGTTTTTT
TRBV7-3,TRBJ1-5,.,many,CASSRGTSGSMNF,TGTGCCAGCAGCCGAGGGACATCCGGGTCCATGAATTTT
TRBV6-2/TRBV6-3,TRBJ2-1,.,.,CYSSYSTRADYNEQFF,TGTTACAGCAGTTACTCGACCAGGGCAGACTACAATGAGCAGTTCTTC
TRBV28,TRBJ1-5,TRBD1,few,CASSLRTGRQPQHF,TGTGCCAGCAGTCTAAGGACAGGACGACAGCCCCAGCATTTT
TRBV5-6,TRBJ2-7,.,.,CASSAHTPPNYEQYF,TGTGCCAGCAGCGCCCATACCCCGCCGAATTACGAGCAGTACTTC
TRBV4-1,TRBJ1-1,.,few,CASSQGDGSSNTEAFF,TGCGCCAGCAGCCAGGGGGACGGAAGTTCGAACACTGAAGCTTTCTTT
TRBV14,TRBJ2-1,.,.,CASSQTTEWDEQFF,TGTGCCAGCAGCCAAACGACAGAATGGGATGAGCAGTTCTTC
TRBV7-9,TRBJ1-5,.,.,CASSPAGWSNQPQHF,TGTGCCAGCAGCCCGGCAGGTTGGAGCAATCAGCCCCAGCATTTT
TRBV7-8,TRBJ2-7,.,many,CASSLAFNGRYEQYF,TGTGCCAGCAGCTTAGCGTTTAACGGCCGCTACGAGCAGTACTTC
TRBV4-3,TRBJ2-2,.,few,CASSQDRDYTGELFF,TGCGCCAGCAGCCAAGACAGGGATTACACCGGGGAGCTGTTTTTT
TRBV7-9,TRBJ2-7,.,.,CASSLAKSEQAGDEQYF,TGTGCCAGCAGCTTAGCGAAGAGTGAACAGGCGGGTGACGAGCAGTACTTC
TRBV19,TRBJ2-7,.,few,CASRERNQGEQYF,TGTGCCAGCCGTGAGAGGAACCAAGGCGAGCAGTACTTC
TRBV2,TRBJ2-1,.,.,CASSTGKSFNEQFF,TGTGCCAGCAGTACAGGCAAGTCCTTCAATGAGCAGTTCTTC
TRBV6-2/TRBV6-3,TRBJ1-1,.,.,CASSIPGSEAFF,TGTGCCAGTAGTATCCCCGGCAGTGAGGCTTTCTTC
TRBV20-1,TRBJ2-5,TRBD2,.,CSAVSGGPQETQYF,TGCAGTGCTGTGAGCGGGGGGCCTCAAGAGACCCAGTACTTC
TRBV14,TRBJ2-5,.,few,CASSQGRVPQETQYF,TGTGCCAGCAGCCAAGGACGTGTACCACAAGAGACCCAGTACTTC
TRBV7-8,TRBJ2-1,TRBD2,few,CASSPKGAGGRDEQFF,TGTGCCAGCAGCCCCAAGGGAGCGGGGGGCCGGGATGAGCAGTTCTTC
TRBV29-1,TRBJ2-3,TRBD2,.,CISSGVGDTQYF,TGCATATCTAGCGGGGTAGGAGATACGCAGTATTTT
TRBV7-8,TRBJ2-3,.,many,CASSLAKTVTDTQYF,TGTGCCAGCAGCTTAGCCAAGACAGTCACAGATACGCAGTATTTT
TRBV9,TRBJ2-3,.,.,CASSVGTPPDTQYF,TGTGCCAGCAGCGTGGGGACCCCCCCAGATACGCAGTATTTT
TRBV20-1,TRBJ1-1,.,.,CSARGNRDLTEAFF,TGCAGTGCTAGAGGGAACAGGGATCTAACTGAAGCTTTCTTT
TRBV19,TRBJ1-1,.,few,CASSIGRARRNEAFF,TGTGCCAGTAGTATTGGGAGGGCTCGACGGAATGAAGCTTTCTTT
TRBV4-2,TRBJ2-5,.,.,CASSQIGSETQYF,TGTGCCAGCAGCCAAATAGGGTCGGAGACCCAGTACTTC
TRBV7-6,TRBJ2-1,TRBD2,.,CASSLAAGGGNEQFF,TGTGCCAGCAGCTTAGCGGCGGGGGGCGGAAATGAGCAGTTCTTC
TRBV29-1,TRBJ2-3,TRBD1,.,CSVQGGTDTQYF,TGCAGCGTACAGGGGGGCACAGATACGCAGTATTTT
TRBV6-9,TRBJ2-3,TRBD2,many,CASRCTSGGSDTQYF,TGTGCCAGCAGGTGCACTAGCGGGGGGAGCGATACGCAGTATTTT
TRBV19,TRBJ1-5,.,many,CASSIYPDQPQHF,TGTGCCAGTAGTATTTACCCAGATCAGCCCCAGCATTTT
TRBV20-1,TRBJ1-2,.,.,CSARDMDRIYGYTF,TGCAGTGCTAGAGATATGGACAGAATCTATGGCTACACCTTC
TRBV10-3,TRBJ2-2,.,once,CAISVRGGSNTGELFF,TGTGCCATCAGTGTACGGGGCGGCTCGAACACCGGGGAGCTGTTTTTT
TRBV7-9,TRBJ1-1,.,.,CASSGTEGGTEAFF,TGTGCCAGCAGCGGGACCGAAGGGGGCACTGAAGCTTTCTTT
TRBV12-3/TRBV12-4,TRBJ2-2,TRBD1,.,CASSLNRDRSTGELFF,TGTGCCAGCAGTCTAAACCGGGACAGAAGCACCGGGGAGCTGTTTTTT
TRBV28,TRBJ1-2,.,few,CATDSLSGEGNYGYTF,TGTGCCACCGACTCGTTGTCAGGGGAGGGGAACTATGGCTACACCTTC
TRBV7-9,TRBJ2-4,.,few,CASSPPGVQAKNIQYF,TGTGCCAGCAGCCCCCCGGGTGTGCAAGCCAAAAACATTCAGTACTTC